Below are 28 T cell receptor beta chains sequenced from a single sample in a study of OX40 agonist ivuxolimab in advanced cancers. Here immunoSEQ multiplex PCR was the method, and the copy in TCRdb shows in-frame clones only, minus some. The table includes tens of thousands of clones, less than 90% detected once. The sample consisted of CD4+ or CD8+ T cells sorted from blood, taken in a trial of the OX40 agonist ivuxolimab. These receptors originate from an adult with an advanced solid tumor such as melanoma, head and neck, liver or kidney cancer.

The CDR3 bases are TGTGCCAGCACACAGGGGGCATTTGAGCAGTTCTTC. Amino acid sequence: CASTQGAFEQFF. The V and J genes are TRBV5-8 and TRBJ2-1; 9 nucleotides align to TRBD1. The V gene end was trimmed by 6 bases and the J gene end by 9 bases; junction bases not matched to a gene: 4. CDR3 length: 12 amino acids. The germline V gene encodes CDR1 SGHTS and CDR2 YDEGEE.

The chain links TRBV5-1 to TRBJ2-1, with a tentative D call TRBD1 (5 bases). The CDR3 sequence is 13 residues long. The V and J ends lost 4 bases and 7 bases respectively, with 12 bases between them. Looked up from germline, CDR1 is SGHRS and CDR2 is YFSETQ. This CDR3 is CASSVQGRNEQFF. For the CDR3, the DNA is TGCGCCAGCAGCGTCCAGGGTCGAAATGAGCAGTTCTTC.

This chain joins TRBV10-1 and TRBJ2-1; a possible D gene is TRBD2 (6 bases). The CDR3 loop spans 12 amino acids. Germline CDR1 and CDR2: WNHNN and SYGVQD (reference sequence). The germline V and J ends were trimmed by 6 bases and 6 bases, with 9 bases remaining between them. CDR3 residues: CASSGAGNEQFF. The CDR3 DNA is TGCGCCAGCAGCGGAGCGGGCAATGAGCAGTTCTTC.

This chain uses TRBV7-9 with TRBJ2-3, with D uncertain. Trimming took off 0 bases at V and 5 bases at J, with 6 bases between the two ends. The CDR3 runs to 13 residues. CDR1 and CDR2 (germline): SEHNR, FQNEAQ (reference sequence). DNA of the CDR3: TGTGCCAGCAGCTTAGCGTACGGAGATACGCAGTATTTT. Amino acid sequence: CASSLAYGDTQYF. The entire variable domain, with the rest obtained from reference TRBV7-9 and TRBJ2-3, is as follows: DTGVSQNPRHKITKRGQNVTFRCDPISEHNRLYWYRQTLGQGPEFLTYFQNEAQLEKSRLLSDRFSAERPKGSFSTLEIQRTEQGDSAMYLCASSLAYGDTQYFGPGTRLTVL.

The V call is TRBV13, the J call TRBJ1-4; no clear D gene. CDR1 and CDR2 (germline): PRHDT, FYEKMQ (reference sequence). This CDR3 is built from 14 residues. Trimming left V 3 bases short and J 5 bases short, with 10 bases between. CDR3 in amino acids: CASSFGGRNEKLFF. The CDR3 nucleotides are TGTGCCAGCAGCTTCGGAGGGAGAAATGAAAAACTGTTTTTT.

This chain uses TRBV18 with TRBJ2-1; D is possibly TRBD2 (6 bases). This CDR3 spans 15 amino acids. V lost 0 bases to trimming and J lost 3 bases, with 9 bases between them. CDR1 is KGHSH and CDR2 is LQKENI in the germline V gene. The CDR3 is CASSPPSGSYNEQFF. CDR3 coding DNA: TGTGCCAGCTCACCACCTAGCGGTAGCTACAATGAGCAGTTCTTC.

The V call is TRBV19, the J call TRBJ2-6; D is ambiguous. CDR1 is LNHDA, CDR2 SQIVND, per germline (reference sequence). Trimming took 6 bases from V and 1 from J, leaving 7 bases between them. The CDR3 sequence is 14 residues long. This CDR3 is CASSLTSGANVLTF. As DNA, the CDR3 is TGTGCCAGTAGCCTGACGTCTGGGGCCAACGTCCTGACTTTC.

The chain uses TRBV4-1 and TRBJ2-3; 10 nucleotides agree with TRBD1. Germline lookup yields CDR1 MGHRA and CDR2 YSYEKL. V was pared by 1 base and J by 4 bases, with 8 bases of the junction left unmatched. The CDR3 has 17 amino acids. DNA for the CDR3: TGCGCCAGCAGCCAAGCATCCTCGGGACAGGGGTCAGATACGCAGTATTTT. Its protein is CASSQASSGQGSDTQYF.

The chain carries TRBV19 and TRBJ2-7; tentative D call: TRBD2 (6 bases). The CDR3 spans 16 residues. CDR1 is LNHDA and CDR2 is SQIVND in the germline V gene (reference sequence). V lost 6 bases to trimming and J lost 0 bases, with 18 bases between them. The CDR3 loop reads CASSPLGLLSSYEQYF. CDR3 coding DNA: TGTGCCAGTAGCCCTCTGGGACTGTTAAGCTCCTACGAGCAGTACTTC. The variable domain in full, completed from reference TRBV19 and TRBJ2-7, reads DGGITQSPKYLFRKEGQNVTLSCEQNLNHDAMYWYRQDPGQGLRLIYYSQIVNDFQKGDIAEGYSVSREKKESFPLTVTSAQKNPTAFYLCASSPLGLLSSYEQYFGPGTRLTVT.

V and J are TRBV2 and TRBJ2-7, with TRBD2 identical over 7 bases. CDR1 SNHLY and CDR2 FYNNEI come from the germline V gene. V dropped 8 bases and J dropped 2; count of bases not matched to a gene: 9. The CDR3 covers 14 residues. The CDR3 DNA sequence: TGTGCCAGCGGGGGGGGAGACGCCGCCTACGAGCAGTACTTC. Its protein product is CASGGGDAAYEQYF. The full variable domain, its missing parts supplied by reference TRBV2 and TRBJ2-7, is EPEVTQTPSHQVTQMGQEVILRCVPISNHLYFYWYRQILGQKVEFLVSFYNNEISEKSEIFDDQFSVERPDGSNFTLKIRSTKLEDSAMYFCASGGGDAAYEQYFGPGTRLTVT.

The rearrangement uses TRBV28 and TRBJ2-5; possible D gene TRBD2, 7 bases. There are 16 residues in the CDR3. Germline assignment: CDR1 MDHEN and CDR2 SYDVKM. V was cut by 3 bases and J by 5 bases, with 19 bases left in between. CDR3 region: CASSLGRGGRGETQYF. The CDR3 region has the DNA TGTGCCAGCAGTTTGGGCCGCGGGGGCCGTGGCGAGACCCAGTACTTC. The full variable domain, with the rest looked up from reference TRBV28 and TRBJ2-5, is DVKVTQSSRYLVKRTGEKVFLECVQDMDHENMFWYRQDPGLGLRLIYFSYDVKMKEKGDIPEGYSVSREKKERFSLILESASTNQTSMYLCASSLGRGGRGETQYFGPGTRLLVL.

The DNA of the CDR3 is TGTGCCAGTAGTCCCCTCGGGGGAGAGACCCAGTACTTC. Its protein product is CASSPLGGETQYF. V usage is TRBV19 and J usage is TRBJ2-5, with D perhaps matching TRBD2 (6 bases). Germline V gene sequence: CDR1 LNHDA, CDR2 SQIVND (reference sequence). The CDR3 consists of 13 residues. V lost 5 bases to trimming and J lost 4 bases, with 11 bases between them.

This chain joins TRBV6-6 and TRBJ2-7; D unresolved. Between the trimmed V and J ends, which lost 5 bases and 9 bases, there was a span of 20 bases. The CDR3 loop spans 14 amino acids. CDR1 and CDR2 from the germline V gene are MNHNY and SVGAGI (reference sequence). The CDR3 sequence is CASSPVSVGRAQYF. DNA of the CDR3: TGTGCCAGCAGTCCCGTCTCGGTTGGACGTGCGCAGTACTTC.

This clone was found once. The CDR3: CASSFRRGTNEQFF. CDR3 coding DNA: TGTGCCAGCAGTTTCCGCAGGGGGACCAATGAGCAGTTCTTC. This chain connects TRBV27 to TRBJ2-1, with TRBD1 matching 7 bases. With V trimmed by 3 bases and J by 6 bases, 5 bases remained unmatched. The CDR3 covers 14 residues. Germline V gene sequence: CDR1 MNHEY, CDR2 SMNVEV (reference sequence).

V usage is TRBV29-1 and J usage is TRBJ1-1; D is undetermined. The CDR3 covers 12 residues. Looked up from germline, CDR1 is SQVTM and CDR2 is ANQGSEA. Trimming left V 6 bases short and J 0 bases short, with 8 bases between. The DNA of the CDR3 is TGCAGCGTCGTAGCCGTGAACACTGAAGCTTTCTTT. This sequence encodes CSVVAVNTEAFF. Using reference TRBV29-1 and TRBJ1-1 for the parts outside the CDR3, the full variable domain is SAVISQKPSRDICQRGTSLTIQCQVDSQVTMMFWYRQQPGQSLTLIATANQGSEATYESGFVIDKFPISRPNLTFSTLTVSNMSPEDSSIYLCSVVAVNTEAFFGQGTRLTVV.

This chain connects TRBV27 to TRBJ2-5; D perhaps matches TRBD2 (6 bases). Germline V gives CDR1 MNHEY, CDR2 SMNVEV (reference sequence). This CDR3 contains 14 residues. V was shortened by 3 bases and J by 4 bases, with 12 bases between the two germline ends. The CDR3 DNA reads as TGTGCCAGCAGTTTGGGAGGACGGATAGAGACCCAGTACTTC. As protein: CASSLGGRIETQYF.

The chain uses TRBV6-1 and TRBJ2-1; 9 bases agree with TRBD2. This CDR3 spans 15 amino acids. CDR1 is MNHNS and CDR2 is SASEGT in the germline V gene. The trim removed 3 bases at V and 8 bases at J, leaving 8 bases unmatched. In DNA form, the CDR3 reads TGTGCCAGCAGTGATCGGGGACTAGCTTTTGATGAGCAGTTCTTC. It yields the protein CASSDRGLAFDEQFF.

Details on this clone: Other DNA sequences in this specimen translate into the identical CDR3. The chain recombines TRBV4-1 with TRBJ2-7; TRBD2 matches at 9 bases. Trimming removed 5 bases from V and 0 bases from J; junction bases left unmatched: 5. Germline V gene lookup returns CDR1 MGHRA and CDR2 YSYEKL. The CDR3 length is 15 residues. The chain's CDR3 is CASSSVAGVSYEQYF. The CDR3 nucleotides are TGCGCCAGCAGCTCCGTAGCGGGGGTCTCCTACGAGCAGTACTTC.

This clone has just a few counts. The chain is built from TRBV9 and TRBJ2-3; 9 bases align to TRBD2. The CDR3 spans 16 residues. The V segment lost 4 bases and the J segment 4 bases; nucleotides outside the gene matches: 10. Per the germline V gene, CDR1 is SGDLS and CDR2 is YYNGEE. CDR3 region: CASSRTLAGLSDTQYF. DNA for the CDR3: TGTGCCAGCAGCCGAACCCTAGCGGGACTCTCAGATACGCAGTATTTT.

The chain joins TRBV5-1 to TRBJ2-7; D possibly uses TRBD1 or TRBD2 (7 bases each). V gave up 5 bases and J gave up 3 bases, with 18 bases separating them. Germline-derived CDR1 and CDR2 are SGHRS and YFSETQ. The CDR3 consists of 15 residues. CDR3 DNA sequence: TGCGCCAGCAGGCGGGAGCGGCAGGGGGTCTACGAGCAGTACTTC. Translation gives CASRRERQGVYEQYF.

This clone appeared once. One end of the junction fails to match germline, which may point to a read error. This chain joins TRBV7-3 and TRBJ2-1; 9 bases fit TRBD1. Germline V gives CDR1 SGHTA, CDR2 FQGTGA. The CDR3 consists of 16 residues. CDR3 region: CASSITGTGFNNEQFF. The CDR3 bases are TGTGCCAGCAGCATAACAGGGACAGGGTTCAACAATGAGCAGTTCTTC.

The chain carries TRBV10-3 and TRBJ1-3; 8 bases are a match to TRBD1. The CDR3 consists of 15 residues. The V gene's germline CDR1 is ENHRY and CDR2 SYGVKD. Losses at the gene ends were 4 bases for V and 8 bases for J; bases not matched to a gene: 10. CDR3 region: CAISGTGTVGDTIYF. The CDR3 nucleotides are TGTGCCATCAGTGGGACAGGGACGGTAGGCGACACCATATATTTT.

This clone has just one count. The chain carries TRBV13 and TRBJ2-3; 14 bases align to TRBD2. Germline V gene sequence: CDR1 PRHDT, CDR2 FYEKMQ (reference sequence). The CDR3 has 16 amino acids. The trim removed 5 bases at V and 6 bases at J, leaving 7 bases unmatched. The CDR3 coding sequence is TGTGCCAGCAGCCCCAGACTAGCGGGAGGGCTTGATACGCAGTATTTT. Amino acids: CASSPRLAGGLDTQYF.

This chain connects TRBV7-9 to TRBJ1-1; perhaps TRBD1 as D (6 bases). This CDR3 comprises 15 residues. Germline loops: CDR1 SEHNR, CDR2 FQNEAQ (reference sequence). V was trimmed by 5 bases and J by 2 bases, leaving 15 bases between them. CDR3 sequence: CASSNTGPANTEAFF. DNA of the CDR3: TGTGCCAGCAGCAATACAGGGCCTGCTAACACTGAAGCTTTCTTT.

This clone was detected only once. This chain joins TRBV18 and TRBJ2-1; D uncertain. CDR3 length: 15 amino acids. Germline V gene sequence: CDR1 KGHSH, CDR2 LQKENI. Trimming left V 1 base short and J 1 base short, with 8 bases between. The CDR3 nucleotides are TGTGCCAGCTCACCACTAAACGGATCCTACAATGAGCAGTTCTTC. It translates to CASSPLNGSYNEQFF.

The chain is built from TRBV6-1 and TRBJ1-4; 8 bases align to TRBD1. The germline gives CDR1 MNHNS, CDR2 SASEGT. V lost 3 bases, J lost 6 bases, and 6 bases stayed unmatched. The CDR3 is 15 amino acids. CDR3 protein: CASSDIGQGYEKLFF. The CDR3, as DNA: TGTGCCAGCAGTGATATCGGACAGGGCTATGAAAAACTGTTTTTT.

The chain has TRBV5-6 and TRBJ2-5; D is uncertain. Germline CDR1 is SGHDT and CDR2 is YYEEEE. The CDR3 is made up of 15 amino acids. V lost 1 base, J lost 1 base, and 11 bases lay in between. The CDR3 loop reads CASSLWGRAQETQYF. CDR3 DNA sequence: TGTGCCAGCAGCTTGTGGGGTCGCGCCCAAGAGACCCAGTACTTC.

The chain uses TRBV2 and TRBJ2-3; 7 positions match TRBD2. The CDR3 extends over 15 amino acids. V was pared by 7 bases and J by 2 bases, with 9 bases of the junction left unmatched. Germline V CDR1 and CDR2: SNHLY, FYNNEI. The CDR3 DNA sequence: TGTGCCAGCAACGGGCTAGCGGTGCACACAGATACGCAGTATTTT. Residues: CASNGLAVHTDTQYF.